This TCR beta chain is from a study of post-analysis software for immune sequencing data (dated by TCRdb to the mid-2010s). Some background on the complete study: Relapsing-remitting, secondary progressive and progressive-relapsing multiple sclerosis were recorded as disease courses, and subtype annotation was lacking for some patients. The patient repertoires were set against around ten previously published healthy control repertoires from donors whose ages ranged from roughly 6 to 26 years. A subset of samples was prepared in parallel using single-end sample barcoding, then pooled and co-amplified after Illumina adapter ligation. Overall study outcomes, separate from this receptor: The multiple sclerosis patient group was slightly younger than the control group. About 5 TRBV segments, including TRBV5-6, TRBV5-1 and TRBV20-1, were significantly more frequent in patients than controls. Normalized Chao1 diversity was significantly lower in multiple sclerosis patients than controls, suggesting substantial peripheral T-cell clonal expansion. Direct clustering with F measure showed strong co-clustering of samples prepared in the same batch, prompting a batch-effect correction.

Regarding this clonotype: Its recognized antigen is unknown. One base away there is no much larger clone; base qualities are not given.

From cysteine to phenylalanine, the CDR3 is 14 amino acids long. Only CDR3 DNA remains: 42 bases, in frame from the first base. CDR1 SQVTM and CDR2 ANQGSEA are derived from the germline V gene. Trimmed from V: 5 bases; trimmed from J: 6 bases; junction bases lacking a gene match: 12. To demonstrate the VDJtools post-analysis software, TCR beta repertoires were profiled from the peripheral blood of 13 young patients with multiple sclerosis. The patients with multiple sclerosis were children and adolescents between roughly 6 and 17 years of age. The library was built by means of PCR. Sequencing was carried out with an Illumina HiSeq 2500. To reduce PCR and sequencing biases, unique molecular identifiers were incorporated into the TCR beta cDNA libraries. Per 1 to 10 million input T cells, roughly 500,000 cDNA molecules were obtained, such that each molecule approximated one T cell. The same protocol used for the earlier healthy control dataset was applied to prepare and sequence the patient libraries. Within a given batch, samples were prepared together, multiplexed and sequenced on the same HiSeq lane. Regarding the original processing steps: Raw barcoded reads were processed with MIGEC, and single-read molecular identifier groups were discarded before consensus assembly and CDR3 extraction. Clonotype tables were post-analysed with VDJtools, and diversity was normalized by down-sampling all datasets to the smallest sample size. Repertoire overlap clustering matched CDR3 amino acid but not nucleotide sequences to correct batch-related cross-sample contamination. TCRdb trimmed public reads at Q25 via fastp, called clones via MiXCR and kept in-frame beta chains. Rows matching on CDR3 protein sequence are summarized as one entry with the most common DNA and genes. These V and J calls rely on TCRdb rather than the paper's analysis. The sample table records about 540,000 distinct CDR3 sequences; 30% to 40% of these occur just once. In total, the top ten clones hold approximately 6% of the sample.

Sequencing was done on a sample of blood. Here the chain combines TRBV29-1 and TRBJ1-2; TRBD1 aligns with 7 central bases. The origin of this receptor is a girl aged 2-17 years with multiple sclerosis. The sequence in DNA is TGCAGCGTTCAAGCCCTCAGGGGGGTTCATGGCTACACCTTC. It codes for CSVQALRGVHGYTF.